This T cell receptor (beta chain) was identified during a study of blood T cell repertoires in COVID-19 (dated by TCRdb to 2020 to 2022). Turning to the overall study: Collaborator samples came from the United States, Italy and Spain and covered acute and convalescent phases of COVID-19. The prospective study material was composed of cDNA or gDNA derived from T cells, B-cell-depleted T cells, or PBMCs. Deeply sampled blood TCRbeta repertoires from subjects exposed to, actively infected with, or recovered from COVID-19 were included in the dataset. A freely available public database, intended as a resource for researchers studying the immune response to SARS-CoV-2, is where the repertoires were released. The samples were drawn from two sources: the first 160 participants of the ongoing ImmuneRACE study, and 1,000 to 1,500 subjects contributed by 6 global collaborators. Nearly every sample came with metadata listing a de-identified subject ID, COVID-19 status, age in years and sex. Where HLA class I and class II types were available, the types were taken from metadata supplied by the sample provider, not from assay-based typing.

The germline V gene supplies CDR1 KGHSH and CDR2 LQKENI. There are 15 amino acids in the CDR3, from cysteine to phenylalanine inclusive. The entry retains the CDR3 DNA only, 45 bases that are in frame from base 1. Trimming takes 3 bases from V and 10 bases from J, and the germline ends sit 16 bases apart. The immunoSEQ Assay, a bias-controlled multiplex PCR, was used to amplify TCRbeta CDR3 regions from genomic DNA. As for how the authors treated the data: Within the assay, amplification of reference gene primers was used to estimate how many nucleated cells each sample contained. Sequence reads were collapsed and filtered to measure the absolute abundance of every unique TCRbeta CDR3 rearrangement. For each sample, productive Simpson clonality was calculated as the square root of Simpson's diversity index across productive rearrangements. The table comes from immuneACCESS by way of TCRdb, which keeps in-frame sequences with V and J called. Part of the clones is missing from these tables; in studies checked, under half for an unresolved V gene and the rest for unknown reasons. The DNA was the basis for D and trimming; V, J and clone size are from that table. The sample table lists tens of thousands of clones, around nine tenths of them with a count of one. The top ten clones comprise 7% to 9% of the sample.

Concerning this clone: The antigen it recognizes is unknown. Base qualities are not recorded, but no much larger clone differs from it by a single base.

The collaborating institutions used their own protocols to collect whole blood in K2EDTA tubes. For TCRbeta analysis, collaborator samples were shipped as frozen whole blood, as isolated PBMCs, or as DNA extracted from either sample type. What the research found in general, with its limitations: The quantity of clinical and demographic metadata differed by source and by participant and was supplied without curation.

Sequencing used peripheral blood. This sequence was found in a human donor in a cohort sampled during active COVID-19. The rearranged chain carries TRBV18 and TRBJ1-6; TRBD1 is a possible D gene, resting on 5 matching bases. CDR3 loop: CASSPSGREQSPLHF. The nucleotide sequence is given as TGTGCCAGCTCACCCTCAGGGAGGGAGCAATCACCCCTCCACTTT. Outside the CDR3, residues come from the reference TRBV18 and TRBJ1-6 proteins, so the full variable domain is: NAGVMQNPRHLVRRRGQEARLRCSPMKGHSHVYWYRQLPEEGLKFMVYLQKENIIDESGMPKERFSAEFPKEGPSILRIQQVVRGDSAAYFCASSPSGREQSPLHFGNGTRLTVT.